The present T cell receptor (beta chain) was sequenced within a study of shared clonotypes between healthy human individuals. Overall study results and limits: Among donors, sharing of clonotypes was expected to be affected by sequencing depth.

TCRdb keeps only in-frame clones here, not all; method: immunoSEQ multiplex PCR. The sample records about 2 million clones, about 95% being singletons. Naive-designated CD8 cells lacked CD45RO, were positively enriched for CCR7, and omitted terminally differentiated effector memory CD45RA+ cells. The V end was cut by 0 bases, the J end by 5 bases, with 11 bases between. The CDR3 has 16 amino acids. Germline CDR1 and CDR2: MGHRA and YSYEKL. To note about this clone: The antigen remains undetermined.

The TCR comes from a man younger than 35 in good health. The specimen was naive CD8+ T cells sorted from blood. The chain recombines TRBV4-1 with TRBJ1-6; D might be TRBD1 (5 bases). The CDR3 here is CASSQDPGPNNSPLHF. As DNA, the CDR3 is TGCGCCAGCAGCCAAGATCCGGGACCTAATAATTCACCCCTCCACTTT.